This T cell receptor beta chain was obtained from a study of blood T cell repertoires in COVID-19. The CDR3 has 15 amino acids. CDR1 is MNHEY and CDR2 is SVGAGI in the germline V gene. V dropped 5 bases and J dropped 3 bases, with 13 bases sitting between them. Only in-frame clones appear in the TCRdb table, and some are missing; sequencing was by immunoSEQ multiplex PCR. Among about 250,000 clones, 86% were seen once, and the ten largest hold about 3%. Material for sequencing was peripheral blood. The source is a woman aged 30 to 39 with active or convalescent COVID-19. The V call is TRBV6-5, the J call TRBJ2-2; D is possibly TRBD2 (5 bases). For the CDR3, the DNA is TGTGCCAGCAGTCGCGGACTGGACTACACCGGGGAGCTGTTTTTT. It specifies CASSRGLDYTGELFF.